The 2 T cell receptor beta chains given below trace back to one sample, sequenced in a study of radiotherapy plus CTLA-4 blockade in lung cancer. Profiling relied on immunoSEQ multiplex PCR, and the TCRdb table lists in-frame clones only, not all of them. The table records 55,000 to 75,000 clones, roughly 76% of them present only once. The sequences come from peripheral blood, collected from a patient treated with radiotherapy plus ipilimumab. Receptors were obtained from a human donor with non-small cell lung cancer whose response to radiotherapy plus ipilimumab could not be evaluated. Some clones in this sample may be carry-over from other donors' samples.

DNA for the CDR3: TGTGCCAGCAGTGCCGACAGAACCAGCTCCTACGAGCAGTACTTC. Protein sequence: CASSADRTSSYEQYF. This chain joins TRBV5-4 and TRBJ2-7, with a weak D call TRBD1 (5 bases). Germline CDR1 is SGHNT and CDR2 is YYREEE (reference sequence). The length of the CDR3 is 15 residues. Trimming stripped 5 bases from V and 0 bases from J, with 15 bases between. The variable domain in full, with the rest retrieved from reference TRBV5-4 and TRBJ2-7, is ETGVTQSPTHLIKTRGQQVTLRCSSQSGHNTVSWYQQALGQGPQFIFQYYREEENGRGNFPPRFSGLQFPNYSSELNVNALELDDSALYLCASSADRTSSYEQYFGPGTRLTVT.

The chain carries TRBV18 and TRBJ2-5, with 7 bases matching TRBD1. This CDR3 has 16 residues. Germline lookup yields CDR1 KGHSH and CDR2 LQKENI. V shed 1 base, J shed 2 bases, and the junction held 7 bases outside the gene matches. The CDR3 region has the DNA TGTGCCAGCTCACCACGGACAGGTGAGCTTCAAGAGACCCAGTACTTC. Translating gives CASSPRTGELQETQYF.